This T cell receptor (beta chain) was observed in a study of shared clonotypes between healthy human individuals (dated by TCRdb to 2018 to 2020). With regard to the full study: The cohort included a few men and a couple of women between 18 and 49 years of age. For each donor, CD4 naive and CD4 memory were each run on three plates, CD8 naive on two plates, and CD8 memory on one plate. Leukapheresis yielded between about 0.85 and 10 billion PBMCs per donor. To increase sequencing depth and limit assay-specific biases, TCR repertoire library preparation and sequencing were carried out by different laboratories using diverse techniques. Blood TCR repertoires of several healthy adults were deeply sequenced to estimate repertoire size and the extent of clonotype sharing between individuals.

This clone appeared a few times. Its antigen target is currently unknown. It has no much larger one-base neighbor in the sample; base qualities were not kept. Using the deep immunoSEQ assay, TCR CDR3 regions were amplified from genomic DNA by multiplex PCR. For each cell subset, the extracted genomic DNA was distributed evenly across all wells of several immunoSEQ 96-well plates, and each plate served as one replicate. For sorted subsets, each replicate PCR was loaded with around 220 ng genomic DNA, equivalent to 30,000 or so T cell genomes. The purified libraries were quantified using a Qubit 3.0 fluorometer, sized with a Bioanalyzer 2100, and then quantified again using the KAPA Library Quantification kit. Every immunoSEQ 96-well plate was sequenced on a dedicated single-read 150-cycle Illumina NextSeq 550 flow cell. The paper's processing steps were these. Because the immunoSEQ output included only junctional sequences and no quality scores, the filtering could not be the same as the filtering used for full-length reads. Sequences were annotated with PyIR, a Python wrapper for IgBLAST v1.9, using IMGT germline references to assign V/J genes and CDR3. Reads with weak V/J assignments (E-value above 1e-6), missing CDR3, stop codons, out-of-frame junctions, or ambiguous translated residues were removed. V3J clonotypes were defined by identical inferred V gene, J gene, and CDR3 amino acid sequence. Percentage overlap between repertoires was calculated by dividing the number of shared unique clonotypes by the size of the smaller repertoire. Richness of each repertoire was evaluated using RTK rarefaction, the Chao1 estimator, and Recon v2.1 estimates of unobserved clonotypes. OLGA was used to compute generation probabilities for all TCRbeta clonotypes that the gDNA method yielded from a handful of donors. TCRdb mirrors the immuneACCESS table, restricted to in-frame sequences. Some clones are absent from its copies; in checked studies, under half trace to an unresolved V gene, and the reason for the others is unknown. V and J calls and clone size come straight from that table; D and trimming were deduced from the DNA. Counted in this sample were approximately 2.1 million clones; 80% to 95% of them appeared once. The ten largest make up around 0.4% of the sample.

Healthy HIV-negative adults with no recently reported acute infections or vaccinations were included as donors. Every donor was a Caucasian adult living in Nashville, Tennessee, USA. CD4+ T cells were enriched by magnetic negative selection; naive cells were then positively selected on CD45RA, and the negative fraction formed the memory subset. After blood collection by leukapheresis, PBMCs were isolated using Ficoll-Histopaque density gradient centrifugation and then cryopreserved in the vapor phase of liquid nitrogen. Analytical flow cytometry was used to check the purity and quantity of each magnetically sorted T cell population. Genomic DNA was isolated from each sorted fraction and quantified by UV absorbance on a Nanodrop 2000c. From the germline V gene (reference sequence), CDR1 is SEHNR and CDR2 is FQNEAQ. Between the V and J ends, shortened by 0 bases and 10 bases respectively, the junction contains 12 bases. Including cysteine and phenylalanine, the CDR3 has 14 amino acids. Solely the CDR3 DNA is kept, with 42 bases framed from the first base.

The paper's findings and limits, for the study overall: Clonotypes shared by all four sorted-subset donors showed higher generation probabilities than non-shared clonotypes. Based on pairwise subsampling, the degree of clonotype sharing among donors was expected to be affected by sequencing depth. Naive subsets generally had larger estimated clonotype richness than memory subsets. Sampling was restricted to blood, and TCR repertoires in tissues likely differ from the TCR repertoires found in blood. Incomplete sequencing was indicated by rarefaction of sorted-subset datasets, despite the large sequencing depth. Across a handful of donors, around 5.4% of naive CD4, roughly 3.5% of naive CD8, around 2.5% of memory CD4, and around 0.4% of memory CD8 clonotypes were shared. The genetic and exposure-history diversity represented was limited by the small number of donors.

The chain is assembled from TRBV7-9 and TRBJ1-4; 6 matching bases give a weak D call of TRBD1. Sequencing used naive CD4+ T cells from PBMCs. This specimen's cell subset or site label, per the study, means: CD45RA+ positively selected. The clonotype was recovered from a man younger than 35 in good health. Some clones in this sample may be carry-over from other donors' samples. In nucleotides, the sequence is TGTGCCAGCAGCTTAGCGGACAGAATTGGAAAACTGTTTTTT. It translates to CASSLADRIGKLFF. Where the CDR3 stops, the reference TRBV7-9 and TRBJ1-4 genes take over; the full variable domain is DTGVSQNPRHKITKRGQNVTFRCDPISEHNRLYWYRQTLGQGPEFLTYFQNEAQLEKSRLLSDRFSAERPKGSFSTLEIQRTEQGDSAMYLCASSLADRIGKLFFGSGTQLSVL.